The 27 T cell receptor beta chains below come from one sample, sequenced in a study of cytomegalovirus exposure and HLA in healthy donors (dated by TCRdb to about 2017). Library creation used the immunoSEQ multiplex PCR assay. For the multiplex PCR, a mixture combining 60 forward primers for TCR Vbeta segments and 13 reverse primers for TCR Jbeta segments was used. Drawn from immuneACCESS, this table holds only the in-frame rearrangements with V and J called that TCRdb kept. Clones are partly lost; checked studies trace under half to an unresolved V gene and leave the rest unexplained. This sample comprises about 250,000 clones, around 80% of them detected only once. 0.47% of the sample belongs to the ten largest clones. The sample was PBMCs. Source of these receptors: a boy between 10 and 17 years old in good health and CMV-seronegative.

The table lists this clone with a few counts. This chain connects TRBV2 to TRBJ2-7; D unclear. CDR1 is SNHLY and CDR2 is FYNNEI in the germline V gene. CDR3 length equals 11 residues. The germline V and J ends were trimmed by 6 bases and 6 bases, with 9 bases remaining between them. CDR3 nucleotide sequence: TGTGCCAGCAGGGTGAAACTCGAGCAGTACTTC. Translating gives CASRVKLEQYF. The full variable domain, completed using reference TRBV2 and TRBJ2-7, is EPEVTQTPSHQVTQMGQEVILRCVPISNHLYFYWYRQILGQKVEFLVSFYNNEISEKSEIFDDQFSVERPDGSNFTLKIRSTKLEDSAMYFCASRVKLEQYFGPGTRLTVT.

V is TRBV14 and J is TRBJ2-1; 16 bases align to TRBD2. CDR3 length: 18 residues. Germline loops: CDR1 SGHDN, CDR2 FVKESK. The ends lost 4 bases at V and 0 bases at J; junction bases unmatched: 3. The CDR3 sequence: CASSLGLAGGYSYNEQFF. The CDR3 DNA sequence: TGTGCCAGCAGCCTGGGACTAGCGGGGGGGTACTCCTACAATGAGCAGTTCTTC.

The sample holds one count of this clone. The V gene is TRBV7-9, the J gene TRBJ2-2, with 10 nucleotides matching TRBD2. Germline V gene lookup returns CDR1 SEHNR and CDR2 FQNEAQ (reference sequence). The CDR3 sequence is 18 residues long. The V gene end was trimmed by 2 bases and the J gene end by 7 bases; junction bases not matched to a gene: 13. CDR3 DNA: TGTGCCAGCAGCTTATCCTCAGCGGGAGGGCCGTCGAGCGGGGAGCTGTTTTTT. Protein: CASSLSSAGGPSSGELFF. The full variable domain, completed using reference TRBV7-9 and TRBJ2-2, is DTGVSQNPRHKITKRGQNVTFRCDPISEHNRLYWYRQTLGQGPEFLTYFQNEAQLEKSRLLSDRFSAERPKGSFSTLEIQRTEQGDSAMYLCASSLSSAGGPSSGELFFGEGSRLTVL.

The chain carries TRBV9 and TRBJ2-7, with a possible D match to TRBD2 (6 bases). V was cut by 4 bases and J by 7 bases, with 12 bases left in between. CDR3 size: 12 residues. Per germline, CDR1 SGDLS and CDR2 YYNGEE. CDR3 loop: CASSLPGGEQYF. DNA of the CDR3: TGTGCCAGCAGCCTCCCTGGGGGGGAGCAGTACTTC.

This clone was detected a few times. This chain uses TRBV11-2 with TRBJ1-3; 7 bases are a match to TRBD1. J gave up 0 bases and V 7 bases, and 9 bases lay outside the gene matches. Looked up from germline, CDR1 is SGHAT and CDR2 is FQNNGV. The CDR3 sequence is 16 residues long. The CDR3 sequence: CASTLTGFGSGNTIYF. As DNA, the CDR3 is TGTGCCAGCACCTTGACAGGGTTTGGCTCTGGAAACACCATATATTTT.

This chain joins TRBV7-9 and TRBJ2-7, with 12 bases aligning to TRBD2. CDR3 length: 15 amino acids. After removal of 2 bases from V and 4 bases from J, the junction contained 3 bases not matched to a gene. Germline assignment: CDR1 SEHNR and CDR2 FQNEAQ (reference sequence). CDR3 sequence (DNA): TGTGCCAGCAGCTTACCCACTAGCGGGGGGTACGAGCAGTACTTC. The encoded protein is CASSLPTSGGYEQYF.

J is TRBJ2-3 and V is TRBV7-2, with 8 bases fitting TRBD2. V trimming: 5 bases; J trimming: 0 bases; junction bases outside the gene matches: 4. Per germline, CDR1 SGHTA and CDR2 FQGNSA. The length of the CDR3 is 15 residues. The CDR3 nucleotides read TGTGCCAGCAGCGCGGCTAGCGGGAGCACAGATACGCAGTATTTT. It specifies CASSAASGSTDTQYF.

The genes are TRBV5-5 and TRBJ2-6; no reliable D call. The length of the CDR3 is 16 residues. Per germline, CDR1 SGHKS and CDR2 YYEKEE (reference sequence). V was cut by 1 base and J by 0 bases, with 8 bases left in between. As DNA, the CDR3 is TGTGCCAGCAGCTTGCGCGATAACTCTGGGGCCAACGTCCTGACTTTC. Amino acid sequence: CASSLRDNSGANVLTF.

The chain is built from TRBV19 and TRBJ1-5, with D perhaps TRBD1 (5 bases). Germline V lookup: CDR1 LNHDA, CDR2 SQIVND (reference sequence). The CDR3 is 13 amino acids. Deletions cut 5 bases from V and 4 bases from J, with 9 bases between. The CDR3 here is CASSEQGNQPQHF. CDR3 nucleotide sequence: TGTGCCAGTAGTGAGCAGGGTAATCAGCCCCAGCATTTT.

The chain joins TRBV6-1 to TRBJ2-5; no definite D call. The CDR3 is 14 residues long. Between the trimmed V and J ends, which lost 10 bases and 0 bases, there was a span of 15 bases. Germline CDR1 reads MNHNS; CDR2 reads SASEGT. Written as DNA, the CDR3 is TGTGCCACCCACAGCCCCCCCGACCAAGAGACCCAGTACTTC. Amino acid sequence: CATHSPPDQETQYF.

The CDR3 sequence is CASINRRLAGLPYEQYF. CDR3 nucleotides: TGTGCCAGCATCAATAGGAGACTAGCGGGATTACCCTACGAGCAGTACTTC. The V call is TRBV21-1, the J call TRBJ2-7; the table's TRBD2 call for D was not verified on the DNA. TRBV21-1 is flagged as a pseudogene. The CDR3 extends over 17 amino acids.

The chain carries TRBV7-3 and TRBJ2-1; 8 bases align to TRBD2. The germline V gene encodes CDR1 SGHTA and CDR2 FQGTGA. The CDR3 has 16 amino acids. The V gene end was trimmed by 3 bases and the J gene end by 1 base; junction bases not matched to a gene: 5. CDR3 coding DNA: TGTGCCAGCAGCTTCAGGGAGCGGGGGTCCTACAATGAGCAGTTCTTC. It codes for CASSFRERGSYNEQFF.

This clone showed up just once. The chain links TRBV5-1 to TRBJ1-3, with D possibly TRBD1 on 6 matching bases. Trimming removed 4 bases at V and 0 bases at J, with 11 bases between. The CDR3 runs 15 residues. CDR1 is SGHRS and CDR2 is YFSETQ in the germline V gene. This CDR3 is CASSPDSSSGNTIYF. In nucleotides, the CDR3 is TGCGCCAGCAGCCCGGACAGCAGCTCTGGAAACACCATATATTTT.

The table lists this clone with a few counts. The V call is TRBV5-6, the J call TRBJ2-2; D gene ambiguous. Germline V gene sequence: CDR1 SGHDT, CDR2 YYEEEE. CDR3 length: 17 residues. V shed 3 bases and J shed 5 bases, with 20 bases lying between them. The CDR3 protein is CASSYRVTLPLTGELFF. The CDR3, as DNA: TGTGCCAGCAGCTACCGGGTGACCCTGCCCTTAACCGGGGAGCTGTTTTTT. The variable domain in full, completed from reference TRBV5-6 and TRBJ2-2, reads DAGVTQSPTHLIKTRGQQVTLRCSPKSGHDTVSWYQQALGQGPQFIFQYYEEEERQRGNFPDRFSGHQFPNYSSELNVNALLLGDSALYLCASSYRVTLPLTGELFFGEGSRLTVL.

This chain links TRBV11-3 with TRBJ2-1, with 10 bases fitting TRBD2. The CDR3 totals 15 residues. CDR1 and CDR2 (germline): SGHNT, YENEEA. V lost 4 bases to trimming and J lost 7 bases; unmatched junction nucleotides: 7. CDR3 in amino acids: CASSSSGRAFNEQFF. CDR3 nucleotide sequence: TGTGCCAGCAGCTCTAGCGGGAGAGCATTTAATGAGCAGTTCTTC. The variable domain in full, with the rest retrieved from reference TRBV11-3 and TRBJ2-1, is EAGVVQSPRYKIIEKKQPVAFWCNPISGHNTLYWYLQNLGQGPELLIRYENEEAVDDSQLPKDRFSAERLKGVDSTLKIQPAELGDSAVYLCASSSSGRAFNEQFFGPGTRLTVL.

This chain uses TRBV6-5 with TRBJ2-7; TRBD1 matches at 7 bases. CDR1 MNHEY and CDR2 SVGAGI come from the germline V gene. The CDR3 consists of 15 residues. Trimming removed 0 bases from V and 6 bases from J; junction bases left unmatched: 8. CDR3 sequence: CASSYSLRGTREQYF. For the CDR3, the DNA is TGTGCCAGCAGTTACTCCCTCAGGGGGACCCGCGAGCAGTACTTC.

This clone was seen once. The rearrangement uses TRBV27 and TRBJ1-2; D might be TRBD1 (5 bases). Trimming removed 0 bases from V and 6 bases from J, with 14 bases in between. Germline lookup yields CDR1 MNHEY and CDR2 SMNVEV (reference sequence). The CDR3 totals 15 residues. The DNA of the CDR3 is TGTGCCAGCAGTTTATCCCCAGGGAGGTTTAATGGCTACACCTTC. Protein: CASSLSPGRFNGYTF.

CDR3 DNA sequence: TGCGCCAGCAGCTTCGGGCTCTTGACAGGGGGTTTCCATGAGCAGTTCTTC. The encoded protein is CASSFGLLTGGFHEQFF. The V and J genes are TRBV5-1 and TRBJ2-1, with TRBD1 matching over 9 bases. The CDR3 runs 17 residues. The V gene end was trimmed by 2 bases and the J gene end by 8 bases; junction bases not matched to a gene: 14. The germline V gene has CDR1 SGHRS and CDR2 YFSETQ.

The chain carries TRBV30 and TRBJ1-1; 8 bases align to TRBD1. The V segment lost 3 bases and the J segment 0 bases; nucleotides outside the gene matches: 6. The CDR3 has 15 residues. The germline V gene encodes CDR1 GTSNPN and CDR2 SVGIG (reference sequence). The CDR3 DNA sequence: TGTGCCTGGAGCCCTCTGGACAGGGTGAACACTGAAGCTTTCTTT. It specifies CAWSPLDRVNTEAFF.

The V call is TRBV28, the J call TRBJ1-1; a weak D match, TRBD1 (5 bases). This CDR3 has 14 amino acids. The germline CDR1 and CDR2 sequences are MDHEN and SYDVKM. Between the trimmed V and J ends, which lost 5 bases and 8 bases, there was a span of 18 bases. CDR3 loop: CASSARGPREEAFF. For the CDR3, the DNA is TGTGCCAGCAGTGCTAGAGGACCCAGGGAAGAAGCTTTCTTT. Supplemented by reference TRBV28 and TRBJ1-1, the full variable domain reads DVKVTQSSRYLVKRTGEKVFLECVQDMDHENMFWYRQDPGLGLRLIYFSYDVKMKEKGDIPEGYSVSREKKERFSLILESASTNQTSMYLCASSARGPREEAFFGQGTRLTVV.

The rearrangement uses TRBV4-2 and TRBJ2-3; TRBD2 agrees at 9 bases. The V gene's germline CDR1 is LGHNA and CDR2 YNFKEQ. This CDR3 spans 21 amino acids. V was clipped by 0 bases and J by 0 bases; unmatched bases: 16. The chain's CDR3 is CASSQDRTAGGFFASTDTQYF. The CDR3 DNA reads as TGTGCCAGCAGCCAAGATAGGACAGCGGGAGGCTTCTTCGCTAGCACAGATACGCAGTATTTT.

The V call is TRBV9, the J call TRBJ1-1, with D tentatively TRBD1 (6 bases). Germline lookup yields CDR1 SGDLS and CDR2 YYNGEE. CDR3 length: 13 amino acids. The V and J ends lost 4 bases and 5 bases respectively, with 12 bases between them. The CDR3 DNA reads as TGTGCCAGCAGCACACAGGGTGGGACTGAAGCTTTCTTT. This codes for CASSTQGGTEAFF.

The rearrangement joins TRBV13 to TRBJ2-1; D might be TRBD2 (6 bases). Germline loops: CDR1 PRHDT, CDR2 FYEKMQ (reference sequence). The CDR3 loop spans 16 amino acids. V was trimmed by 5 bases and J by 0 bases, leaving 14 bases between them. CDR3 nucleotide sequence: TGTGCCAGCAGCAGGTATCAGACTAGCTCCTACAATGAGCAGTTCTTC. This codes for CASSRYQTSSYNEQFF.

V and J are TRBV6-5 and TRBJ1-2; 7 bases match TRBD1. After removal of 5 bases from V and 8 bases from J, the junction contained 5 bases not matched to a gene. This CDR3 has 12 residues. The V gene's germline CDR1 is MNHEY and CDR2 SVGAGI. CDR3 sequence reads: CASSRQGRGYTF. CDR3 bases: TGTGCCAGCAGTAGACAGGGTAGGGGCTACACCTTC.

This clone was counted between two and nine times. The chain couples TRBV7-9 to TRBJ1-4; D is ambiguous. V was clipped by 5 bases and J by 2 bases, with 9 bases between them. The germline gives CDR1 SEHNR, CDR2 FQNEAQ (reference sequence). The CDR3 length is 14 residues. CDR3 protein: CASSGPRTNEKLFF. CDR3 coding DNA: TGTGCCAGCAGCGGGCCTCGGACTAATGAAAAACTGTTTTTT.

This clone was seen just once. The DNA is left out, because the CDR3 cannot be placed on it with certainty; the CDR3 is given as TCRdb lists it. V usage is TRBV19 and J usage is TRBJ1-2. The CDR3 is 16 residues long, ends included. Germline-derived CDR1 and CDR2 are LNHDA and SQIVND (reference sequence). The CDR3 here is CASTSERGGRGYGYTF.

The V call is TRBV27, the J call TRBJ2-5; D unresolved. The CDR3 is 13 residues long. V lost 3 bases to trimming and J lost 1 base, with 6 bases between them. Germline loops: CDR1 MNHEY, CDR2 SMNVEV (reference sequence). CDR3: CASSFVSQETQYF. In DNA form, the CDR3 reads TGTGCCAGCAGTTTTGTCAGCCAAGAGACCCAGTACTTC.